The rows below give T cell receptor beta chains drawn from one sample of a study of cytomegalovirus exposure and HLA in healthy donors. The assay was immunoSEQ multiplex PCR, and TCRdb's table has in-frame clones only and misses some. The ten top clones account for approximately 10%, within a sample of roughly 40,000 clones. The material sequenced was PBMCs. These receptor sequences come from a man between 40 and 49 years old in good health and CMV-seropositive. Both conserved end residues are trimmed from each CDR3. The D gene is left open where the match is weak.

ASSPGPGPNEKLF | TRBV9 | . | TRBJ1-4
ASSRGRGTYNEQF | TRBV18 | TRBD1 | TRBJ2-1
ASRGTGSGYT | TRBV6-5 | . | TRBJ1-2
ASSLDGWRTEAF | TRBV5-1 | . | TRBJ1-1
ASSPSGRATGF | TRBV6-5 | TRBD2 | TRBJ2-1
ASSLTGLAAGELF | TRBV7-3 | TRBD2 | TRBJ2-2
ASSRDSEQY | TRBV13 | TRBD1 | TRBJ2-7
AWSVQGNNGYT | TRBV30 | TRBD1 | TRBJ1-2
ASSLERGANEKLF | TRBV7-9 | . | TRBJ1-4
ATSRGGTANEQF | TRBV15 | . | TRBJ2-1
ASSTSVLNEQY | TRBV11-1 | TRBD2 | TRBJ2-7
ASMGDPVQETQY | TRBV7-9 | . | TRBJ2-5
AWTWDRSNTEAF | TRBV30 | TRBD1 | TRBJ1-1
ASSLDRAGNTIY | TRBV5-4 | . | TRBJ1-3
ASGQRLGGYT | TRBV19 | . | TRBJ1-2
ASSVSGRRVEQF | TRBV7-2 | TRBD2 | TRBJ2-1
ASSLETAGEGYT | TRBV7-9 | . | TRBJ1-2
ASSRANEQF | TRBV5-6 | . | TRBJ2-1
AWIRTGLNSPLH | TRBV30 | TRBD1 | TRBJ1-6
ASSVAGTGSYEQY | TRBV9 | TRBD1 | TRBJ2-7
ASSWGQYNEQF | TRBV7-2 | TRBD1 | TRBJ2-1
ASSFRRGIGELL | TRBV6-5 | . | TRBJ2-2
ASSPRLVPQETQY | TRBV4-1 | . | TRBJ2-5
ATGADGNEQF | TRBV10-3 | . | TRBJ2-1
ASSSTATDRNYGYT | TRBV5-1 | . | TRBJ1-2
ASSGKREILSGADTQY | TRBV4-3 | TRBD2 | TRBJ2-3
ASKIPSTDTQY | TRBV27 | . | TRBJ2-3
ASSSGQGGQETQY | TRBV7-9 | TRBD1 | TRBJ2-5
ASSLAVGAGTDTQY | TRBV5-1 | . | TRBJ2-3
ASSALAGVTYEQY | TRBV9 | TRBD2 | TRBJ2-7
ASGSGEQF | TRBV12-5 | . | TRBJ2-1
ASSPRGGGEKLF | TRBV9 | . | TRBJ1-4
ASRAQGGEQY | TRBV27 | TRBD1 | TRBJ2-7
ASARGEGQETQY | TRBV9 | . | TRBJ2-5
ASRTGLAGGGEQF | TRBV19 | TRBD2 | TRBJ2-1
ASSPGLPADEQF | TRBV6-1 | . | TRBJ2-1
ASSVLPAGPSAQETQY | TRBV5-1 | . | TRBJ2-5
ASRGTAKETQY | TRBV19 | TRBD1 | TRBJ2-5
ASSRGLGAQVDTQY | TRBV28 | TRBD1 | TRBJ2-3
ASSDIRRGRKLTDTQY | TRBV2 | . | TRBJ2-3
ASSTSTITKNIQY | TRBV19 | . | TRBJ2-4
ASSPKHAGANVLT | TRBV18 | . | TRBJ2-6